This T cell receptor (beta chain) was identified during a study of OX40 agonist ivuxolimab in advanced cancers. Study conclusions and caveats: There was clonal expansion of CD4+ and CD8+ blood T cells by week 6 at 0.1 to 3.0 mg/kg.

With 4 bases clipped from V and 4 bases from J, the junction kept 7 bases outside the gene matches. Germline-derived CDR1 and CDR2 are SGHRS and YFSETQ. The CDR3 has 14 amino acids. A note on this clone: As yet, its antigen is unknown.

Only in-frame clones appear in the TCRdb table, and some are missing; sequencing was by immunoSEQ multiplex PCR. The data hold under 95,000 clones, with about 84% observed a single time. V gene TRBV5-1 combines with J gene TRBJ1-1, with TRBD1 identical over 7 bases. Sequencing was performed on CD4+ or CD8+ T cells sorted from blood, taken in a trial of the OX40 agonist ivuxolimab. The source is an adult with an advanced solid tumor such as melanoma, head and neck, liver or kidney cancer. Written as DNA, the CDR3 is TGCGCCAGCAGCACAGGACAGGAGATCACTGAAGCTTTCTTT. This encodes CASSTGQEITEAFF.